Presented here are 14 T cell receptor beta chains from one specimen sequenced in a study of blood T cell repertoires in COVID-19. Data came from immunoSEQ multiplex PCR; TCRdb stores just in-frame clones and leaves some out. The repertoire holds about 320,000 clones, with roughly nine tenths as singletons. The source material was PBMCs or T cells enriched from blood (not recorded which). These receptors were taken from a man in his fifties or sixties who had recovered from COVID-19.

This chain links TRBV19 with TRBJ1-2; possibly TRBD1 for D (6 bases). The V gene's germline CDR1 is LNHDA and CDR2 SQIVND (reference sequence). Trimming cost V 8 bases and J 9 bases, with 25 bases left between them. The CDR3 extends over 15 amino acids. The CDR3 DNA reads TGTGCCAGTGCTCCCTCGGACAGACCTTCACAGCGCTACACCTTC. Translating it yields CASAPSDRPSQRYTF.

The chain combines TRBV6-5 with TRBJ2-1, with 11 bases fitting TRBD2. The CDR3 totals 15 residues. Germline CDR1 and CDR2: MNHEY and SVGAGI. V dropped 6 bases and J dropped 8; count of bases not matched to a gene: 9. CDR3 in amino acids: CASSFSGGARDEQFF. The CDR3 region has the DNA TGTGCCAGCAGCTTTAGCGGGGGGGCCCGGGATGAGCAGTTCTTC.

The count of this clone is one. The chain recombines TRBV11-3 with TRBJ2-5, with a weak D call TRBD2 (6 bases). Germline V lookup: CDR1 SGHNT, CDR2 YENEEA. There are 13 residues in the CDR3. V dropped 4 bases and J dropped 5 bases, with 11 bases sitting between them. CDR3 in DNA: TGTGCCAGCAGCTCGGGACTTAGCGAGACCCAGTACTTC. Protein: CASSSGLSETQYF.

The chain recombines TRBV10-1 with TRBJ2-1, with D possibly being TRBD1 (5 bases). CDR1 WNHNN and CDR2 SYGVQD come from the germline V gene (reference sequence). The CDR3 is 13 amino acids. V lost 4 bases and J 6 bases, leaving 10 bases between the germline ends. The CDR3 protein is CASSGAGINEQFF. The DNA of the CDR3 is TGCGCCAGCAGTGGGGCAGGGATCAATGAGCAGTTCTTC.

This rearrangement joins TRBV2 to TRBJ1-5; the match to TRBD1 covers 9 bases. The CDR3 covers 17 residues. V was clipped by 7 bases and J by 2 bases; unmatched bases: 12. Per the germline V gene, CDR1 is SNHLY and CDR2 is FYNNEI. The CDR3 DNA follows: TGTGCCAGCACCCCCGGCCACAGGGGGCTAGGCAATCAGCCCCAGCATTTT. Translated: CASTPGHRGLGNQPQHF.

The chain has TRBV7-9 and TRBJ2-7; 10 nucleotides align to TRBD1. CDR1 is SEHNR and CDR2 is FQNEAQ in the germline V gene (reference sequence). Losses at the gene ends were 1 base for V and 1 base for J; bases not matched to a gene: 1. This CDR3 has 15 residues. As DNA, the CDR3 is TGTGCCAGCAGCTTAGGGGGACAGGGGTCCTACGAGCAGTACTTC. It translates to CASSLGGQGSYEQYF.

The rearrangement uses TRBV6-2 or TRBV6-3 and TRBJ2-3, with 9 bases lining up with TRBD1. Trimming took 5 bases from V and 6 from J; bases not matched to a gene: 6. Germline CDR1 MNHEY, CDR2 SVGEGT. The CDR3 extends over 14 amino acids. The CDR3 region is CASSTGGAEDTQYF. CDR3 coding DNA: TGTGCCAGCAGTACAGGGGGCGCGGAGGATACGCAGTATTTT.

The chain carries TRBV11-1 and TRBJ2-7, with D tentatively TRBD1 (5 bases). The CDR3 consists of 15 residues. V was pared by 5 bases and J by 0 bases, with 14 bases between. Germline V gives CDR1 SGHAT, CDR2 FQDESV (reference sequence). CDR3 in DNA: TGTGCCAGCAGCCCGTACAGGTATAGCTCCTACGAGCAGTACTTC. Translated: CASSPYRYSSYEQYF.

This clone has more than one count but fewer than ten. The chain's CDR3 is CASSTGGGVPNEQFF. The CDR3 DNA follows: TGTGCCAGCAGCACCGGCGGGGGGGTCCCCAATGAGCAGTTCTTC. V usage is TRBV5-4 and J usage is TRBJ2-1, with TRBD2 matching over 9 bases. Losses at the gene ends were 4 bases for V and 6 bases for J; bases not matched to a gene: 8. The CDR3 has 15 residues. Germline V gives CDR1 SGHNT, CDR2 YYREEE (reference sequence). The variable domain in full, completed from reference TRBV5-4 and TRBJ2-1, reads ETGVTQSPTHLIKTRGQQVTLRCSSQSGHNTVSWYQQALGQGPQFIFQYYREEENGRGNFPPRFSGLQFPNYSSELNVNALELDDSALYLCASSTGGGVPNEQFFGPGTRLTVL.

The chain employs TRBV3-1 (or the pseudogene TRBV3-2) and TRBJ1-4; possible D gene TRBD1, 6 bases. Trimming took 6 bases from V and 4 from J, leaving 12 bases between them. Germline V gene data show CDR1 as LGHDT and CDR2 as YNNKEL (reference sequence). The CDR3 is 14 amino acids. The CDR3 nucleotides are TGTGCCAGCAGTTGGGGGCAGAGTAATGAAAAACTGTTTTTT. Protein: CASSWGQSNEKLFF.

J is TRBJ2-1 and V is TRBV2, with 8 bases fitting TRBD2. Germline lookup yields CDR1 SNHLY and CDR2 FYNNEI. V dropped 6 bases and J dropped 2; count of bases not matched to a gene: 9. The CDR3 has 16 amino acids. CDR3 bases: TGTGCCAGCAGCCTCCAAAGCGGGAGCACCTACAATGAGCAGTTCTTC. The encoded protein is CASSLQSGSTYNEQFF.

The chain joins TRBV7-9 to TRBJ1-1; TRBD1 matches at 10 bases. CDR1 SEHNR and CDR2 FQNEAQ come from the germline V gene (reference sequence). The CDR3 consists of 16 residues. J was trimmed by 7 bases and V by 4 bases; bases with no gene match: 12. The CDR3 is CASSSTRDRGSFEAFF. CDR3 bases: TGTGCCAGCAGCTCAACTCGGGACAGGGGATCTTTTGAAGCTTTCTTT.

The CDR3 DNA follows: TGTGCCAGCAGCCTCCTCCCAGGGGAGACCCAGTACTTC. Residues: CASSLLPGETQYF. The gene calls are TRBV11-2 and TRBJ2-5, with a weak D call TRBD1 (5 bases). Germline CDR1 and CDR2: SGHAT and FQNNGV. CDR3 length: 13 amino acids. Trimming removed 5 bases from V and 5 bases from J, with 12 bases in between.

The chain joins TRBV9 to TRBJ2-7; 14 bases map to TRBD2. Germline trimming cut 4 bases from V and 3 bases from J; bases unmatched to any gene: 3. This CDR3 has 15 amino acids. Germline values: CDR1 SGDLS, CDR2 YYNGEE. CDR3 DNA: TGTGCCAGCAGCCAAGGGACTAGCGGGAGCTACGAGCAGTACTTC. Translation gives CASSQGTSGSYEQYF.